This TCR beta chain was captured by sequencing in a study of blood T cells in healthy people across ages. As concerns this clonotype: The antigen remains unidentified.

The CDR3 contains 14 residues. With V trimmed by 7 bases and J by 5 bases, 8 bases remained unmatched. Through a sample-barcoded 5' primer and a J-beta primer mix, a second PCR was run for about 7 to 12 cycles. CDR3-containing paired-end reads numbering at least 2.5 million came from each sample. Via MiXCR, TCRdb re-called the 5' RACE reads, giving one row per CDR3 protein. The sample shows approximately 800,000 distinct CDR3 sequences, more than 45% of them seen only once. The study recruited healthy Caucasian donors from Russia who were aged about 6 to 90. General study points: Estimates based on one million T cells were treated as lower bounds. Correlation between TCR beta diversity and naive T cell percentage was strong.

Sequenced material: blood. This rearrangement joins TRBV12-3 or TRBV12-4 to TRBJ2-5, with 9 positions matching TRBD2. This receptor was taken from a young man in good health. This chain's CDR3 is CASNIAGVGETQYF. DNA for the CDR3: TGTGCCAGCAATATAGCGGGAGTAGGTGAGACCCAGTACTTC.